A single sample is the source of the 31 T cell receptor beta chains below, sequenced in a study of blood T cell repertoires in COVID-19. Here immunoSEQ multiplex PCR was the method, and the copy in TCRdb shows in-frame clones only, minus some. The sample lists 150,000 to 200,000 clones, roughly four fifths occurring once. Source material: peripheral blood. The source is a woman of 80 years or more with acute or convalescent COVID-19.

This clone turned up a few times. This chain uses TRBV19 with TRBJ2-2, with 9 nucleotides matching TRBD1. Germline V lookup: CDR1 LNHDA, CDR2 SQIVND (reference sequence). J lost 5 bases, V lost 9 bases, and 7 bases had no gene match. The CDR3 is 14 residues long. The CDR3 DNA reads as TGTGCCAGCCAAGGGACAGGGCGGACCGGGGAGCTGTTTTTT. This translates into CASQGTGRTGELFF.

The chain couples TRBV3-1 (or the pseudogene TRBV3-2) to TRBJ1-4; D perhaps matches TRBD1 (5 bases). The V gene lost 4 bases and the J gene lost 4 bases, with 13 bases spanning the gap. This CDR3 contains 15 residues. Germline CDR1 is LGHDT and CDR2 is YNNKEL (reference sequence). For the CDR3, the DNA is TGTGCCAGCAGCCCCGGGGGTCGGATTAATGAAAAACTGTTTTTT. Translated: CASSPGGRINEKLFF.

CDR3 protein: CASSIGAGSSGANVLTF. The CDR3 DNA reads as TGTGCCAGTAGTATAGGGGCAGGCAGCTCTGGGGCCAACGTCCTGACTTTC. This chain links TRBV19 with TRBJ2-6, with D hard to call. CDR1 is LNHDA and CDR2 is SQIVND in the germline V gene (reference sequence). This CDR3 region has 17 residues. With 1 base removed from V and 0 bases from J, the gap between germline ends came to 10 bases. Full variable domain (missing parts from reference TRBV19 and TRBJ2-6): DGGITQSPKYLFRKEGQNVTLSCEQNLNHDAMYWYRQDPGQGLRLIYYSQIVNDFQKGDIAEGYSVSREKKESFPLTVTSAQKNPTAFYLCASSIGAGSSGANVLTFGAGSRLTVL.

This clone was observed a single time. V is TRBV10-2 and J is TRBJ1-5, with D hard to call. CDR1 and CDR2 (germline): WSHSY, SAAADI. CDR3 length equals 13 residues. Trimming removed 4 bases at V and 0 bases at J, with 4 bases between. CDR3 sequence: CASSAFSNQPQHF. The CDR3 DNA is TGCGCCAGCAGTGCTTTTAGCAATCAGCCCCAGCATTTT.

The chain carries TRBV11-3 and TRBJ2-1; D is unclear. CDR1 is SGHNT, CDR2 YENEEA, per germline. The CDR3 extends over 12 amino acids. The V end was cut by 8 bases, the J end by 5 bases, with 10 bases between. CDR3 sequence: CASSMGDNEQFF. DNA for the CDR3: TGTGCCAGCTCTATGGGCGACAATGAGCAGTTCTTC. Together with reference TRBV11-3 and TRBJ2-1, the CDR3 gives the full variable domain: EAGVVQSPRYKIIEKKQPVAFWCNPISGHNTLYWYLQNLGQGPELLIRYENEEAVDDSQLPKDRFSAERLKGVDSTLKIQPAELGDSAVYLCASSMGDNEQFFGPGTRLTVL.

The V gene is TRBV7-6, the J gene TRBJ2-7, with D possibly being TRBD2 (5 bases). CDR3 length: 13 amino acids. In germline, CDR1 is SGHVS, CDR2 FNYEAQ. Between the trimmed V and J ends, which lost 5 bases and 1 base, there was a span of 9 bases. CDR3 bases: TGTGCCAGCAGCCCAGCGGATTCCTACGAGCAGTACTTC. It encodes CASSPADSYEQYF.

V usage is TRBV18 and J usage is TRBJ1-2; maybe TRBD1 (5 bases). Germline CDR1 KGHSH, CDR2 LQKENI. Trimming shortened V by 0 bases and J by 3 bases, and 14 bases separated the two germline ends. There are 16 residues in the CDR3. CDR3 sequence reads: CASSPPSGDWDYGYTF. For the CDR3, the DNA is TGTGCCAGCTCACCACCTTCGGGGGATTGGGACTATGGCTACACCTTC.

This clone has a single count. The chain employs TRBV9 and TRBJ1-2; D is unclear. The CDR3 is 12 amino acids. The germline V gene has CDR1 SGDLS and CDR2 YYNGEE. V was shortened by 0 bases and J by 6 bases, with 6 bases between the two germline ends. CDR3 nucleotides: TGTGCCAGCAGCGTAGACGGGAATGGCTACACCTTC. As protein: CASSVDGNGYTF. The full variable domain, with the rest looked up from reference TRBV9 and TRBJ1-2, is DSGVTQTPKHLITATGQRVTLRCSPRSGDLSVYWYQQSLDQGLQFLIQYYNGEERAKGNILERFSAQQFPDLHSELNLSSLELGDSALYFCASSVDGNGYTFGSGTRLTVV.

The rearrangement links TRBV10-1 to TRBJ1-5; D possibly corresponds to TRBD1 (6 bases). This CDR3 spans 12 amino acids. In germline, CDR1 is WNHNN, CDR2 SYGVQD (reference sequence). V was pared by 3 bases and J by 9 bases, with 9 bases between. CDR3 sequence: CASSDLRGPQHF. The CDR3, as DNA: TGCGCCAGCAGTGACCTCAGGGGGCCCCAGCATTTT.

J is TRBJ1-3 and V is TRBV12-3 or TRBV12-4; D not resolved. This CDR3 contains 12 residues. V dropped 5 bases and J dropped 4 bases, with 6 bases sitting between them. CDR3 in amino acids: CASSLPGNTIYF. The DNA for the CDR3 is TGTGCCAGCAGTCTCCCCGGAAACACCATATATTTT.

V usage is TRBV27 and J usage is TRBJ1-1; D uncertain. The germline gives CDR1 MNHEY, CDR2 SMNVEV (reference sequence). The CDR3 is made up of 14 amino acids. V was cut by 4 bases and J by 8 bases, with 17 bases left in between. CDR3: CASSSRTVLREAFF. In DNA form, the CDR3 reads TGTGCCAGCAGTTCTCGGACTGTTCTTCGAGAAGCTTTCTTT.

V and J are TRBV3-1 (or the pseudogene TRBV3-2) and TRBJ2-1; 10 bases line up with TRBD2. V shed 0 bases and J 7 bases; nucleotides not matched to a gene: 6. The germline CDR1 and CDR2 sequences are LGHDT and YNNKEL (reference sequence). The CDR3 covers 16 residues. The CDR3 region has the DNA TGTGCCAGCAGCCAAGAAGCGGGGGGGCCTATGAATGAGCAGTTCTTC. Amino acid sequence: CASSQEAGGPMNEQFF.

J is TRBJ1-2 and V is TRBV4-1; D gene uncertain. V lost 7 bases to trimming and J lost 3 bases, with 21 bases between them. This CDR3 is built from 16 residues. CDR1 is MGHRA and CDR2 is YSYEKL in the germline V gene. The CDR3 nucleotides read TGCGCCAGCAACAGAGAACCTGAAGCAGGTGACTATGGCTACACCTTC. Protein: CASNREPEAGDYGYTF.

This clone was observed once. V usage is TRBV5-4 and J usage is TRBJ2-3; D ambiguous. CDR1 and CDR2 from the germline V gene are SGHNT and YYREEE (reference sequence). Trimming took off 0 bases at V and 5 bases at J, with 7 bases between the two ends. The CDR3 has 13 amino acids. CDR3 nucleotide sequence: TGTGCCAGCAGCTTGGGCTACCGAGATACGCAGTATTTT. Amino acids: CASSLGYRDTQYF.

CDR3 protein: CASSQHGRSSYNEQFF. In nucleotides, the CDR3 is TGTGCCAGCAGCCAACATGGGAGGAGCTCCTACAATGAGCAGTTCTTC. The chain carries TRBV3-1 (or the pseudogene TRBV3-2) and TRBJ2-1; D may be TRBD2 (6 bases). Germline V gene data show CDR1 as LGHDT and CDR2 as YNNKEL (reference sequence). The CDR3 has 16 residues. Trimming removed 2 bases at V and 0 bases at J, with 11 bases between.

The CDR3: CASSPRGSGANVLTF. The CDR3, as DNA: TGTGCCAGCAGCCCCCGAGGCTCTGGGGCCAACGTCCTGACTTTC. The rearrangement links TRBV28 to TRBJ2-6; D is unclear. The V gene lost 6 bases and the J gene lost 0 bases, with 9 bases spanning the gap. Germline-derived CDR1 and CDR2 are MDHEN and SYDVKM. This CDR3 spans 15 amino acids. The whole variable domain, filled in from reference TRBV28 and TRBJ2-6, reads DVKVTQSSRYLVKRTGEKVFLECVQDMDHENMFWYRQDPGLGLRLIYFSYDVKMKEKGDIPEGYSVSREKKERFSLILESASTNQTSMYLCASSPRGSGANVLTFGAGSRLTVL.

This chain uses TRBV7-9 with TRBJ1-1; 7 bases are a match to TRBD1. The V gene's germline CDR1 is SEHNR and CDR2 FQNEAQ (reference sequence). The CDR3 has 14 residues. Trimming at V came to 5 bases and at J to 4 bases, leaving 7 bases not matched to a gene. The chain's CDR3 is CASSKNRGSTEAFF. CDR3 DNA: TGTGCCAGCAGCAAAAACAGGGGAAGCACTGAAGCTTTCTTT.

For the CDR3, the DNA is TGTGCCAGCTCACGGGGGGGCGAGACCCAGTACTTC. Translating gives CASSRGGETQYF. This chain links TRBV18 with TRBJ2-5; D might be TRBD2 (7 bases). CDR1 is KGHSH and CDR2 is LQKENI in the germline V gene. This CDR3 is built from 12 residues. V was cut by 4 bases and J by 5 bases, with 8 bases left in between.

J is TRBJ2-7 and V is TRBV6-1, with D perhaps matching TRBD2 (6 bases). From germline, CDR1 is MNHNS and CDR2 SASEGT. CDR3 size: 13 residues. With 3 bases removed from V and 7 bases from J, the gap between germline ends came to 13 bases. Here the CDR3 reads CASSDGRGWEQYF. The CDR3 coding sequence is TGTGCCAGCAGTGACGGCCGGGGGTGGGAGCAGTACTTC.

The V and J genes are TRBV25-1 and TRBJ2-1; perhaps TRBD1 as D (5 bases). The CDR3 extends over 15 amino acids. Between the trimmed V and J ends, which lost 1 base and 3 bases, there was a span of 10 bases. Germline CDR1 reads MGHDK; CDR2 reads SYGVNS. CDR3 in amino acids: CASSEFRGNYNEQFF. For the CDR3, the DNA is TGTGCCAGCAGTGAATTTAGGGGAAACTACAATGAGCAGTTCTTC.

The table lists this clone with a count of one. The V gene is TRBV6-5, the J gene TRBJ2-7, with 8 bases matching TRBD2. The CDR3 runs 15 residues. Trimming cost V 5 bases and J 4 bases; bases outside gene matches: 10. CDR1 is MNHEY and CDR2 is SVGAGI in the germline V gene. CDR3 protein: CASSRVPGGEYEQYF. CDR3 in DNA: TGTGCCAGCAGTCGAGTACCGGGGGGGGAATACGAGCAGTACTTC.

The genes are TRBV10-3 and TRBJ1-2, with 10 bases identical to TRBD1. Germline assignment: CDR1 ENHRY and CDR2 SYGVKD. The CDR3 totals 16 residues. Trimming at V came to 8 bases and at J to 6 bases, leaving 15 bases not matched to a gene. The CDR3 DNA reads as TGTGCCATCCGCACCGGGACAGGGGCATTTTCGGATGGCTACACCTTC. It encodes CAIRTGTGAFSDGYTF.

The rearrangement uses TRBV3-1 (or the pseudogene TRBV3-2) and TRBJ2-3; TRBD2 agrees at 10 bases. The CDR3 covers 15 residues. V shed 0 bases, J shed 9 bases, and the junction held 6 bases outside the gene matches. Germline loops: CDR1 LGHDT, CDR2 YNNKEL (reference sequence). The CDR3: CASSQDLAGVGTQYF. The CDR3 DNA reads as TGTGCCAGCAGCCAAGATCTAGCGGGAGTGGGAACGCAGTATTTT.

The chain has TRBV28 and TRBJ1-4; no clear D. The CDR3 spans 14 residues. V shed 7 bases and J shed 8 bases, with 17 bases lying between them. The germline gives CDR1 MDHEN, CDR2 SYDVKM. Written as DNA, the CDR3 is TGTGCCAGCAAAGTTGGAGGTTTATACGAAAAACTGTTTTTT. This gives the protein CASKVGGLYEKLFF.

Worth noting for this clone: A much bigger clone sits one base away, suggesting this may be a read error. The gene calls are TRBV30 and TRBJ1-2; D remains ambiguous. Per germline, CDR1 GTSNPN and CDR2 SVGIG (reference sequence). V was shortened by 1 base and J by 1 base, with 7 bases between the two germline ends. CDR3 length: 13 amino acids. The DNA for the CDR3 is TGTGCCTGGAGTGGCGACATTAACTATGGCTACACCTTC. This gives the protein CAWSGDINYGYTF.

The chain joins TRBV29-1 to TRBJ2-1; 14 bases are a match to TRBD2. The V and J ends lost 5 bases and 5 bases, in that order; junction bases with no gene match: 5. This CDR3 contains 15 residues. Germline V gene data show CDR1 as SQVTM and CDR2 as ANQGSEA. The chain's CDR3 is CSVPGLAGGHNEQFF. The CDR3 region has the DNA TGCAGCGTTCCCGGACTAGCGGGAGGTCACAATGAGCAGTTCTTC.

This clone was observed once. DNA for the CDR3: TGTGCCAGCTCACCGGGACAGGGCGATCAGCCCCAGCATTTT. Its protein product is CASSPGQGDQPQHF. This chain links TRBV18 with TRBJ1-5; the match to TRBD1 covers 9 bases. J was trimmed by 5 bases and V by 3 bases; bases with no gene match: 2. There are 14 residues in the CDR3. In germline, CDR1 is KGHSH, CDR2 LQKENI.

The V and J genes are TRBV15 and TRBJ1-4; D remains ambiguous. The CDR3 covers 13 residues. The V end lost 0 bases, the J end lost 13 bases, and 12 bases lay between the germline ends. CDR1 and CDR2 from the germline V gene are LNHNV and YYDKDF (reference sequence). The CDR3 sequence is CATSRDVNSRLFF. The CDR3 DNA reads as TGTGCCACCAGCAGAGATGTCAACAGTCGACTGTTTTTT.

CDR3 DNA sequence: TGCGCCAGCCACATGGGGTCAGGGGGGAACACTGAAGCTTTCTTT. Protein: CASHMGSGGNTEAFF. The rearrangement joins TRBV5-1 to TRBJ1-1; TRBD1 aligns across 7 bases. CDR3 length: 15 amino acids. J gave up 1 base and V 7 bases, and 10 bases lay outside the gene matches. Germline loops: CDR1 SGHRS, CDR2 YFSETQ.

This clone was seen a handful of times. The V gene is TRBV9, the J gene TRBJ1-2; tentatively, D is TRBD1 (5 bases). Germline loops: CDR1 SGDLS, CDR2 YYNGEE. The CDR3 spans 17 residues. Trimming took 0 bases from V and 6 from J, leaving 21 bases between them. CDR3 sequence reads: CASSVAQGSRAVNGYTF. In nucleotides, the CDR3 is TGTGCCAGCAGCGTAGCCCAGGGCTCCAGGGCGGTCAATGGCTACACCTTC.

The V call is TRBV19, the J call TRBJ1-1, with 9 bases identical to TRBD1. CDR3 length: 16 residues. In germline, CDR1 is LNHDA, CDR2 SQIVND (reference sequence). Trimming removed 7 bases from V and 1 base from J; junction bases left unmatched: 10. This CDR3 reads CASIPQWGQGNTEAFF. The CDR3 coding sequence is TGTGCCAGTATCCCGCAATGGGGACAGGGGAACACTGAAGCTTTCTTT.